This TCR beta chain is drawn from a study of Ad26.COV2.S vaccination and SARS-CoV-2 variants. Overall study results and limits: Spike-specific responses of CD8+ and CD4+ T cells were reported to display substantial breadth after vaccination. Researchers reported similar non-spike TCR breadth in vaccine and placebo recipients. Recipients given vaccine exceeded placebo recipients in spike-specific TCR breadth. From the TCR breadth and depth analyses, total T cell responses may have been underestimated.

Sequenced by immunoSEQ multiplex PCR; TCRdb stores in-frame clones only, minus some. The data hold over 100,000 clones, with around 82% observed a single time. Note on this clone: The antigen remains undetermined.

The sequence derives from a human donor who had recovered from COVID-19. The specimen comprised peripheral blood, sampled after recovery from COVID-19.

The CDR3 nucleotides are TGTGCCAGCAGCTTCCTCACAGGGAGGGGTGGCTACACCTTC. Translation gives CASSFLTGRGGYTF. The chain employs TRBV7-2 and TRBJ1-2, with D perhaps TRBD1 (6 bases). The CDR3 is made up of 14 amino acids. Germline assignment: CDR1 SGHTA and CDR2 FQGNSA. V shed 3 bases and J shed 7 bases, with 15 bases lying between them.